The clone carrying this T cell receptor beta chain was counted ten times or more. This specimen belongs to a study of T cells in Graves' hyperthyroidism and ophthalmopathy. TCR beta CDR3 sequences were amplified from RNA transcripts. Carried out on the TCR CDR3, a first-round RT-PCR used the HTBI primer set. TCRdb recomputed calls from the multiplex PCR reads with MiXCR, one row per CDR3 protein. Of about 380,000 distinct CDR3 sequences listed, approximately 17% are singletons. Germline V CDR1 and CDR2: MNHEY, SMNVEV (reference sequence). V was pared by 4 bases and J by 2 bases, with 9 bases between. CDR3 size: 13 residues.

The chain couples TRBV27 to TRBJ2-7, with TRBD1 as a possible D gene (6 bases). Sequencing was performed on blood. The source of this sequence is a young man with Graves' ophthalmopathy. CDR3 amino acids: CASSSGVTYEQYF. CDR3 sequence (DNA): TGTGCCAGCAGTTCAGGGGTGACCTACGAGCAGTACTTC.